This T cell receptor (beta chain) was recorded in a study of beta chain features in type 1 diabetes. Study-level findings and limits: All four CD4+ subsets of Type 1 diabetes patients contained TCRB CDR3s that were moderately but significantly shorter.

Expressed TCRB transcripts were sequenced, since all the RNA that had been isolated was reverse transcribed. Each sample of naive, central memory or regulatory T cells had, on average, about 3.57 million reads. Only in-frame clones appear in the TCRdb table, and some are missing; sequencing was by immunoSEQ multiplex PCR. The table shows around 140,000 clones, with about 12% occurring only once. A single heparinised blood sample, averaging about 120 mL, was obtained per donor. Each of the sorted populations had a purity greater than 95%. Trimming cost V 0 bases and J 2 bases, with 7 bases left between them. Germline CDR1 GTSNPN, CDR2 SVGIG (reference sequence). CDR3 size: 13 residues. This clone turned up a few times. The antigen remains undetermined.

Sequences were obtained from central memory CD4+ T cells from blood. The TCR sequence derives from a man younger than 30 with type 1 diabetes. The V call is TRBV30, the J call TRBJ1-1, with D unresolved. The DNA of the CDR3 is TGTGCCTGGAGTGTACTACTTAACACTGAAGCTTTCTTT. The encoded protein is CAWSVLLNTEAFF.